Shown below are 23 T cell receptor beta chains from a single sample sequenced in a study of blood T cell repertoires in COVID-19. Clones were read by immunoSEQ multiplex PCR, and TCRdb kept only the in-frame ones, dropping some. The repertoire holds about 270,000 clones, with around nine tenths as singletons. Sequenced material: PBMCs or T cells enriched from blood (not recorded which). These receptors were taken from a woman aged 18-29 years who had recovered from COVID-19.

A few counts support this clone. CDR3 amino acids: CASSPSGDRGYGNSPLHF. In DNA, the CDR3 is TGTGCCAGCAGCCCAAGCGGGGACAGGGGTTATGGTAATTCACCCCTCCACTTT. V and J are TRBV3-1 (or the pseudogene TRBV3-2) and TRBJ1-6; 10 bases agree with TRBD1. V lost 4 bases and J lost 6; bases outside the gene matches: 12. The CDR3 has 18 amino acids. The germline CDR1 and CDR2 sequences are LGHDT and YNNKEL (reference sequence).

This chain joins TRBV7-2 and TRBJ2-5; 10 positions match TRBD1. Germline CDR1 and CDR2: SGHTA and FQGNSA. V dropped 4 bases and J dropped 5; count of bases not matched to a gene: 10. The CDR3 has 16 amino acids. DNA for the CDR3: TGTGCCAGCAGCTACCTCCGGGACAGGGGTTTTGAGACCCAGTACTTC. Protein product: CASSYLRDRGFETQYF.

The chain uses TRBV5-4 and TRBJ1-2, with 10 nucleotides matching TRBD1. Germline V lookup: CDR1 SGHNT, CDR2 YYREEE (reference sequence). V dropped 2 bases and J dropped 12; count of bases not matched to a gene: 7. The CDR3 covers 13 residues. CDR3 bases: TGTGCCAGCAGCTTCCGGGACAGGGGTCGTGACACCTTC. Protein sequence: CASSFRDRGRDTF. The entire variable domain, with the rest obtained from reference TRBV5-4 and TRBJ1-2, is as follows: ETGVTQSPTHLIKTRGQQVTLRCSSQSGHNTVSWYQQALGQGPQFIFQYYREEENGRGNFPPRFSGLQFPNYSSELNVNALELDDSALYLCASSFRDRGRDTFGSGTRLTVV.

The rearrangement uses TRBV13 and TRBJ1-1; D possibly corresponds to TRBD1 (5 bases). The V gene's germline CDR1 is PRHDT and CDR2 FYEKMQ (reference sequence). The CDR3 spans 14 residues. Trimming stripped 0 bases from V and 4 bases from J, with 9 bases between. The CDR3 nucleotides are TGTGCCAGCAGCTTAGGGGGGCGAGGCACTGAAGCTTTCTTT. Amino acid sequence: CASSLGGRGTEAFF.

This clone has a count of ten or more. J is TRBJ2-3 and V is TRBV27; possibly TRBD2 for D (6 bases). Germline assignment: CDR1 MNHEY and CDR2 SMNVEV (reference sequence). CDR3 length: 15 residues. V was clipped by 4 bases and J by 0 bases, with 11 bases between them. The CDR3 reads CASSSSASSTDTQYF. Here the CDR3 DNA reads TGTGCCAGCAGTTCTAGCGCCTCTAGCACAGATACGCAGTATTTT.

The chain is built from TRBV3-1 (or the pseudogene TRBV3-2) and TRBJ2-5, with TRBD2 identical over 7 bases. Germline V gene lookup returns CDR1 LGHDT and CDR2 YNNKEL (reference sequence). The CDR3 is made up of 14 amino acids. Trimming removed 8 bases from V and 2 bases from J; junction bases left unmatched: 8. The CDR3 is CASRRGGGQETQYF. As DNA, the CDR3 is TGTGCCAGCCGCCGGGGCGGGGGTCAAGAGACCCAGTACTTC.

The V gene is TRBV2, the J gene TRBJ1-5; 7 bases line up with TRBD1. CDR1 SNHLY and CDR2 FYNNEI come from the germline V gene. The CDR3 totals 14 residues. J lost 9 bases, V lost 10 bases, and 15 bases had no gene match. The CDR3 is CATAAGGYRTPQHF. In DNA, the CDR3 is TGTGCCACAGCAGCAGGGGGATACCGGACGCCCCAGCATTTT.

The J gene is TRBJ1-2, the V gene TRBV27; 7 bases agree with TRBD1. Germline CDR1 and CDR2: MNHEY and SMNVEV (reference sequence). The CDR3 spans 14 residues. V dropped 5 bases and J dropped 4; count of bases not matched to a gene: 7. The CDR3 sequence is CASSPMTGIYGYTF. The DNA for the CDR3 is TGTGCCAGCAGTCCAATGACAGGGATCTATGGCTACACCTTC.

The genes are TRBV18 and TRBJ1-1, with D hard to call. The V gene lost 3 bases and the J gene lost 1 base, with 9 bases spanning the gap. The CDR3 totals 14 residues. The germline CDR1 and CDR2 sequences are KGHSH and LQKENI. The CDR3 bases are TGTGCCAGCTCACCTGAGGGAGGGAACACTGAAGCTTTCTTT. It translates to CASSPEGGNTEAFF. Looking up the rest from reference TRBV18 and TRBJ1-1 gives the full variable domain: NAGVMQNPRHLVRRRGQEARLRCSPMKGHSHVYWYRQLPEEGLKFMVYLQKENIIDESGMPKERFSAEFPKEGPSILRIQQVVRGDSAAYFCASSPEGGNTEAFFGQGTRLTVV.

The chain employs TRBV28 and TRBJ1-5, with D maybe TRBD1 (5 bases). Trimming left V 6 bases short and J 4 bases short, with 19 bases between. The CDR3 is 16 residues long. Germline CDR1 and CDR2: MDHEN and SYDVKM. The CDR3 DNA reads TGTGCCAGCAGCCTATACCGGGACGGAGGGAATCAGCCCCAGCATTTT. It yields the protein CASSLYRDGGNQPQHF.

The chain joins TRBV29-1 to TRBJ1-1; perhaps TRBD1 as D (5 bases). The CDR3 totals 14 residues. Germline-derived CDR1 and CDR2 are SQVTM and ANQGSEA. V lost 1 base, J lost 4 bases, and 13 bases lay in between. The CDR3, as DNA: TGCAGCGTTGAAGGCATGCGGGGGGTCACTGAAGCTTTCTTT. This encodes CSVEGMRGVTEAFF.

The chain is built from TRBV12-3 or TRBV12-4 and TRBJ2-1, with 8 bases matching TRBD2. V gave up 4 bases and J gave up 7 bases; unmatched junction bases: 3. The CDR3 consists of 13 residues. The DNA of the CDR3 is TGTGCCAGCAGTTCGGGACTAGTGAATGAGCAGTTCTTC. Its protein product is CASSSGLVNEQFF.

The rearrangement uses TRBV7-9 and TRBJ1-3; D remains ambiguous. V lost 2 bases, J lost 4 bases, and 21 bases lay in between. In germline, CDR1 is SEHNR, CDR2 FQNEAQ (reference sequence). The CDR3 loop spans 18 amino acids. In DNA, the CDR3 is TGTGCCAGCAGCTTAAGCTTCTACCGGGAGCTAGCAGGAAACACCATATATTTT. Encoded protein: CASSLSFYRELAGNTIYF.

This clone was seen once. The chain employs TRBV21-1 and TRBJ1-1; the table's D gene call, TRBD1, was not cross checked with the DNA. TRBV21-1 has pseudogene status. The CDR3 runs 17 residues. This chain's CDR3 is CASSKVGQESLNTEAFF. The CDR3 DNA follows: TGTGCCAGCAGCAAAGTGGGGCAAGAGTCATTGAACACTGAAGCTTTCTTT.

This clone was seen only once. V gene TRBV6-2 or TRBV6-3 combines with J gene TRBJ2-1, with 7 bases identical to TRBD1. This CDR3 has 15 amino acids. Germline-derived CDR1 and CDR2 are MNHEY and SVGEGT. V lost 2 bases to trimming and J lost 0 bases; unmatched junction nucleotides: 1. CDR3 sequence reads: CASSYEGASYNEQFF. The CDR3 DNA sequence: TGTGCCAGCAGTTACGAGGGGGCCTCCTACAATGAGCAGTTCTTC.

V is TRBV7-3 and J is TRBJ2-5; D unresolved. This CDR3 comprises 13 residues. Germline V lookup: CDR1 SGHTA, CDR2 FQGTGA. The V gene lost 5 bases and the J gene lost 5 bases, with 12 bases spanning the gap. The CDR3 DNA reads TGTGCCAGCAGCCTAATTGCGATGGAGACCCAGTACTTC. Translating gives CASSLIAMETQYF.

CDR3 sequence reads: CASSQGHNNYGYTF. The DNA for the CDR3 is TGTGCCAGCAGCCAAGGGCACAATAACTATGGCTACACCTTC. The chain couples TRBV3-1 (or the pseudogene TRBV3-2) to TRBJ1-2, with D unresolved. Trimming took 1 base from V and 1 from J, leaving 7 bases between them. The germline V gene encodes CDR1 LGHDT and CDR2 YNNKEL (reference sequence). The CDR3 consists of 14 residues.

This rearrangement joins TRBV25-1 to TRBJ1-1; TRBD1 is a possible D gene (5 bases). With 8 bases removed from V and 3 bases from J, the gap between germline ends came to 16 bases. This CDR3 has 14 amino acids. Germline loops: CDR1 MGHDK, CDR2 SYGVNS. The CDR3 loop reads CASAPVGGDTEAFF. CDR3 DNA: TGTGCCAGCGCCCCGGTGGGGGGGGACACTGAAGCTTTCTTT.

The chain employs TRBV9 and TRBJ1-1; TRBD1 matches 7 bases. The CDR3 totals 16 residues. Per the germline V gene, CDR1 is SGDLS and CDR2 is YYNGEE. V shed 0 bases, J shed 5 bases, and the junction held 10 bases outside the gene matches. CDR3 nucleotide sequence: TGTGCCAGCAGCGTAGATCCCATAAGGGGGCAGACTGAAGCTTTCTTT. Its translation: CASSVDPIRGQTEAFF.

CDR3 loop: CASSSIGLAGAGELFF. CDR3 sequence (DNA): TGTGCCAGCAGTTCAATCGGACTAGCGGGAGCCGGGGAGCTGTTTTTT. The gene calls are TRBV28 and TRBJ2-2; 13 nucleotides match TRBD2. From germline, CDR1 is MDHEN and CDR2 SYDVKM. The trim removed 4 bases at V and 6 bases at J, leaving 5 bases unmatched. The CDR3 length is 16 residues.

The chain combines TRBV30 with TRBJ2-7, with TRBD1 matching 8 bases. Unmatched junction bases numbered 6, after V lost 2 bases and J lost 0 bases. The germline V gene encodes CDR1 GTSNPN and CDR2 SVGIG (reference sequence). The CDR3 contains 15 residues. The CDR3 sequence is CAWSRDRFSSYEQYF. The CDR3 coding sequence is TGTGCCTGGAGTCGGGACAGGTTCAGCTCCTACGAGCAGTACTTC.

The rearrangement uses TRBV7-2 and TRBJ2-3; 11 bases align to TRBD2. The ends lost 6 bases at V and 0 bases at J; junction bases unmatched: 8. The germline V gene encodes CDR1 SGHTA and CDR2 FQGNSA. This CDR3 comprises 17 residues. CDR3 DNA: TGTGCCAGCAGTTCCGGACTAGCGGGTTTTAGCACAGATACGCAGTATTTT. Amino acids: CASSSGLAGFSTDTQYF.

The genes are TRBV9 and TRBJ2-1, with D possibly being TRBD2 (7 bases). CDR3 length equals 15 residues. V lost 3 bases and J 0 bases, leaving 10 bases between the germline ends. Germline loops: CDR1 SGDLS, CDR2 YYNGEE. In DNA, the CDR3 is TGTGCCAGCAGCGCGCGGGGGCGCTCCTACAATGAGCAGTTCTTC. Amino acid sequence: CASSARGRSYNEQFF.